This note documents a single T cell receptor (beta chain) sequence. For CDR3 and TCR beta VDJ profiling, genomic DNA was the template used. One entry per CDR3 protein results from TCRdb running MiXCR on the reads. The table has roughly 160,000 distinct CDR3 sequences, 71% seen once. Patients chosen for sequencing had CD8+CD57+ cells that had expanded, as shown by flow cytometry. The source of the sample is a study of CD8+CD57+ T cells in acquired aplastic anemia. The CDR3 is made up of 14 amino acids. Germline CDR1 DFQATT, CDR2 SNEGSKA (reference sequence). The V end was cut by 7 bases, the J end by 1 base, with 13 bases between.

Sequencing was done on a sample of sorted CD4+, CD8+, or CD8+CD57+ T cells (not recorded which) from PBMCs. The sequence derives from a human donor with aplastic anemia. The V call is TRBV20-1, the J call TRBJ2-2; a possible D gene is TRBD1 (5 bases). CDR3 protein: CSGSAGMNTGELFF. Written as DNA, the CDR3 is TGCAGTGGATCGGCAGGGATGAACACCGGGGAGCTGTTTTTT.